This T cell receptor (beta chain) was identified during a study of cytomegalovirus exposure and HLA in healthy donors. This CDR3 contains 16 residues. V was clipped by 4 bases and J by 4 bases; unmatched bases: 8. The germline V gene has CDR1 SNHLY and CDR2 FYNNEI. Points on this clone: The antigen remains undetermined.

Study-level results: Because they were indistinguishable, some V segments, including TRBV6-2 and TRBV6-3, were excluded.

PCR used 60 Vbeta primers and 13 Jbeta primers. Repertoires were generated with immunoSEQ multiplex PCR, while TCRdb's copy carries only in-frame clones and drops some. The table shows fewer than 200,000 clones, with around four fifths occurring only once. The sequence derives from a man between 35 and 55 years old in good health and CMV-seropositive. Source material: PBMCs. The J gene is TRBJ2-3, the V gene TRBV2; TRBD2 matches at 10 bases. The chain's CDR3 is CASSVELAGDPDTQYF. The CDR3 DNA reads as TGTGCCAGCAGTGTGGAGCTAGCGGGAGACCCAGATACGCAGTATTTT.